Each of the 24 T cell receptor beta chains below was sequenced from the same sample in a study of T cells in Graves' hyperthyroidism and ophthalmopathy. TCR beta CDR3 regions were amplified from RNA transcripts. HTBI primers drove first-round RT-PCR of the TCR CDR3. MiXCR, applied by TCRdb to the multiplex PCR reads, yields one record per CDR3 protein. The sample includes approximately 600,000 distinct CDR3 sequences, about a fifth of them seen just once. What was sequenced was blood. The receptors were sampled from a man aged 30 to 45 with Graves' ophthalmopathy.

This clonotype was detected a few times. The rearrangement joins TRBV3-1 to TRBJ2-7; D gene unclear. The CDR3 length is 15 residues. The germline V gene encodes CDR1 LGHDT and CDR2 YNNKEL (reference sequence). Trimming took 2 bases from V and 0 from J, leaving 11 bases between them. The CDR3 DNA is TGTGCCAGCAGCCAACGATTCGGTAGCTCCTACGAGCAGTACTTC. It codes for CASSQRFGSSYEQYF.

With regard to this clonotype: A junction end diverges from the germline sequence, so it may reflect a read error. J is TRBJ1-1 and V is TRBV5-5, with 10 bases that match TRBD1. The germline V gene has CDR1 SGHKS and CDR2 YYEKEE (reference sequence). CDR3 length equals 15 residues. In DNA form, the CDR3 reads TGTGCCGGCAGCTTGGGACAGGGGAGGGACACTGAAGCTTTCTTT. As protein: CAGSLGQGRDTEAFF.

V and J are TRBV6-1 and TRBJ2-5; 8 positions agree with TRBD2. Trimming removed 5 bases from V and 2 bases from J; junction bases left unmatched: 7. The CDR3 totals 15 residues. The germline V gene has CDR1 MNHNS and CDR2 SASEGT. CDR3 region: CASSPAGASQETQYF. The DNA for the CDR3 is TGTGCCAGCAGTCCAGCGGGAGCTTCACAAGAGACCCAGTACTTC.

This clonotype has a handful of counts. The chain links TRBV18 to TRBJ2-7; 7 bases align to TRBD2. CDR1 and CDR2 from the germline V gene are KGHSH and LQKENI. This CDR3 contains 18 residues. V lost 3 bases, J lost 2 bases, and 16 bases stayed unmatched. The CDR3 DNA reads TGTGCCAGCTCACCGCGACATGATGGGGAGGGCCTCCCCTACGAGCAGTACTTC. Amino acid sequence: CASSPRHDGEGLPYEQYF.

The chain joins TRBV5-1 to TRBJ1-5, with TRBD1 identical over 9 bases. The germline V gene has CDR1 SGHRS and CDR2 YFSETQ. The V and J ends lost 1 base and 6 bases, in that order; junction bases with no gene match: 2. The CDR3 has 14 residues. The CDR3 region has the DNA TGCGCCAGCAGCTTGACAGGGGGCCTTCAGCCCCAGCATTTT. As protein: CASSLTGGLQPQHF.

V gene TRBV19 combines with J gene TRBJ1-4, with a weak D call TRBD1 (5 bases). This CDR3 is built from 16 residues. Germline-derived CDR1 and CDR2 are LNHDA and SQIVND (reference sequence). V was shortened by 5 bases and J by 0 bases, with 13 bases between the two germline ends. CDR3 loop: CASSPWDGPTNEKLFF. In DNA, the CDR3 is TGTGCCAGTAGTCCATGGGACGGACCAACTAATGAAAAACTGTTTTTT.

This clonotype was recorded a few times. This chain joins TRBV29-1 and TRBJ2-7; no clear D gene. CDR1 is SQVTM and CDR2 is ANQGSEA in the germline V gene. This CDR3 contains 8 residues. The CDR3 DNA follows: TGCAGTGGTTACGAGCAGTACTTC. Its translation is CSGYEQYF.

The V call is TRBV28, the J call TRBJ2-4; 8 nucleotides match TRBD1. The germline V gene has CDR1 MDHEN and CDR2 SYDVKM. This CDR3 spans 15 amino acids. V shed 1 base, J shed 7 bases, and the junction held 6 bases outside the gene matches. The CDR3 region has the DNA TGTGCCAGCAGTTTATCAACAGGGGGAGCGAACATTCAGTACTTC. As protein: CASSLSTGGANIQYF.

The chain carries TRBV4-2 and TRBJ1-5; 9 bases are shared with TRBD1. V was clipped by 3 bases and J by 5 bases; unmatched bases: 11. The V gene's germline CDR1 is LGHNA and CDR2 YNFKEQ. This CDR3 region has 17 residues. CDR3 sequence: CASSHGGTGLRDQPQHF. The CDR3 coding sequence is TGTGCCAGCAGCCACGGCGGGACAGGGTTAAGAGATCAGCCCCAGCATTTT.

As for this clonotype: A read error may account for a junction end that differs from germline. This chain links TRBV3-1 with TRBJ1-1; D remains unclear. This CDR3 comprises 13 residues. CDR1 is LGHDT, CDR2 YNNKEL, per germline (reference sequence). The CDR3, as DNA: TGTTCCAGCAGCCAAGGAGGGTCCACTGAAGCTTTCTTT. Translated, it gives CSSSQGGSTEAFF. Looking up the rest from reference TRBV3-1 and TRBJ1-1 gives the full variable domain: DTAVSQTPKYLVTQMGNDKSIKCEQNLGHDTMYWYKQDSKKFLKIMFSYNNKELIINETVPNRFSPKSPDKAHLNLHINSLELGDSAVYFCSSSQGGSTEAFFGQGTRLTVV.

This clonotype turned up a few times. The chain carries TRBV19 and TRBJ1-1; tentatively, D is TRBD1 (5 bases). Trimming stripped 4 bases from V and 5 bases from J, with 14 bases between. The CDR3 totals 14 residues. CDR1 and CDR2 from the germline V gene are LNHDA and SQIVND (reference sequence). The CDR3 DNA follows: TGTGCCAGTAGTACCACCTCGGGGGGGACTGAAGCTTTCTTT. As protein: CASSTTSGGTEAFF.

This clonotype was seen ten or more times. This chain connects TRBV7-2 to TRBJ2-5, with 7 bases matching TRBD1. The CDR3 loop spans 13 amino acids. Trimming cost V 5 bases and J 2 bases; bases outside gene matches: 2. The V gene's germline CDR1 is SGHTA and CDR2 FQGNSA. Here the CDR3 reads CASSGQVQETQYF. Here the CDR3 DNA reads TGTGCCAGCAGCGGACAGGTACAAGAGACCCAGTACTTC. The full variable domain, its missing parts supplied by reference TRBV7-2 and TRBJ2-5, is GAGVSQSPSNKVTEKGKDVELRCDPISGHTALYWYRQSLGQGLEFLIYFQGNSAPDKSGLPSDRFSAERTGGSVSTLTIQRTQQEDSAVYLCASSGQVQETQYFGPGTRLLVL.

This clonotype has ten or more counts. This sequence joins TRBV12-3 or TRBV12-4 and TRBJ1-5; 9 bases are shared with TRBD1. V lost 6 bases to trimming and J lost 5 bases; unmatched junction nucleotides: 8. The CDR3 spans 15 residues. CDR3: CASSRVGTGHQPQHF. CDR3 in DNA: TGTGCCAGCAGCAGAGTGGGGACAGGGCATCAGCCCCAGCATTTT.

This clonotype has a handful of counts. The gene calls are TRBV20-1 and TRBJ2-4; weak D call: TRBD1 (6 bases). The V gene's germline CDR1 is DFQATT and CDR2 SNEGSKA (reference sequence). V was shortened by 1 base and J by 2 bases, with 15 bases between the two germline ends. The CDR3 runs 16 residues. CDR3 DNA sequence: TGCAGTGCTAGAGCTGGCCCAGGGGTTTCCAAAAACATTCAGTACTTC. This gives the protein CSARAGPGVSKNIQYF.

A few counts support this clonotype. V gene TRBV19 combines with J gene TRBJ2-1; possible D gene TRBD1, 5 bases. This CDR3 has 13 amino acids. V lost 8 bases and J lost 7, with 15 bases in between. Germline assignment: CDR1 LNHDA and CDR2 SQIVND (reference sequence). This CDR3 is CASEGDLGNEQFF. DNA for the CDR3: TGTGCCAGTGAAGGGGATTTGGGAAATGAGCAGTTCTTC. The whole variable domain, remainder taken from reference TRBV19 and TRBJ2-1, is DGGITQSPKYLFRKEGQNVTLSCEQNLNHDAMYWYRQDPGQGLRLIYYSQIVNDFQKGDIAEGYSVSREKKESFPLTVTSAQKNPTAFYLCASEGDLGNEQFFGPGTRLTVL.

At least ten counts were recorded for this clonotype. The rearrangement uses TRBV28 and TRBJ1-2; perhaps TRBD1 as D (5 bases). Germline V gene data show CDR1 as MDHEN and CDR2 as SYDVKM. V lost 3 bases and J lost 2, with 19 bases in between. There are 17 residues in the CDR3. Here the CDR3 reads CASSFPLTLGGNYGYTF. The CDR3 nucleotides read TGTGCCAGCAGTTTTCCCCTCACCTTGGGGGGGAACTATGGCTACACCTTC.

This sequence joins TRBV7-9 and TRBJ2-3; 8 bases are a match to TRBD2. This CDR3 has 21 amino acids. Germline CDR1 reads SEHNR; CDR2 reads FQNEAQ (reference sequence). Trimming took 6 bases from V and 0 from J; bases not matched to a gene: 23. The CDR3 bases are TGTGCCAGCAGTTTGGGTTTTGGAGGCGGGAGGCCCAATCCTAGCACAGATACGCAGTATTTT. Its translation: CASSLGFGGGRPNPSTDTQYF.

This clonotype was counted at least ten times. The chain carries TRBV28 and TRBJ2-1, with D maybe TRBD1 (7 bases). CDR3 length equals 16 residues. V lost 1 base, J lost 7 bases, and 17 bases lay in between. Per the germline V gene, CDR1 is MDHEN and CDR2 is SYDVKM. DNA for the CDR3: TGTGCCAGCAGTTTATACGGGGCTCCAGGGGGGAATGAGCAGTTCTTC. Its translation is CASSLYGAPGGNEQFF.

This clonotype was counted a few times. This chain uses TRBV7-9 with TRBJ1-2; TRBD1 aligns across 7 bases. Germline CDR1 and CDR2: SEHNR and FQNEAQ (reference sequence). This CDR3 region has 14 residues. J gave up 6 bases and V 1 base, and 5 bases lay outside the gene matches. DNA for the CDR3: TGTGCCAGCAGCTTAGAGGTCACAGGGGATGGCTACACCTTC. Translated: CASSLEVTGDGYTF.

This clonotype was counted ten times or more. The rearrangement links TRBV30 to TRBJ1-1; no clear D gene. Germline-derived CDR1 and CDR2 are GTSNPN and SVGIG (reference sequence). Trimming cost V 4 bases and J 0 bases, with 6 bases left between them. The CDR3 has 12 amino acids. The CDR3 sequence is CAWTKLNTEAFF. The CDR3 DNA reads as TGTGCCTGGACAAAGTTGAACACTGAAGCTTTCTTT.

This sequence joins TRBV18 and TRBJ1-4; D gene ambiguous. This CDR3 comprises 13 residues. Trimming pared 5 bases from V and 6 bases from J, leaving 10 bases between. Germline CDR1 and CDR2: KGHSH and LQKENI. CDR3 protein: CASSDSMDEKLFF. As DNA, the CDR3 is TGTGCCAGCTCAGACTCAATGGATGAAAAACTGTTTTTT.

This clonotype has a count of ten or more. The chain combines TRBV20-1 with TRBJ1-5; a possible D gene is TRBD1 (5 bases). Per germline, CDR1 DFQATT and CDR2 SNEGSKA (reference sequence). This CDR3 has 16 residues. The ends were cut back, 0 bases at V and 3 bases at J, with 15 bases in the middle. CDR3 nucleotide sequence: TGCAGTGCTAGAGATCGAAGGGGAAATAACAATCAGCCCCAGCATTTT. It translates to CSARDRRGNNNQPQHF.

This chain joins TRBV7-2 and TRBJ1-3; D ambiguous. The V and J ends lost 2 bases and 4 bases respectively, with 15 bases between them. Germline V gives CDR1 SGHTA, CDR2 FQGNSA. The CDR3 covers 16 residues. CDR3: CASSLYSHTGGNTIYF. The CDR3 coding sequence is TGTGCCAGCAGCTTATATTCCCACACGGGGGGAAACACCATATATTTT.

The sample holds many counts of this clonotype. This sequence joins TRBV2 and TRBJ2-2; perhaps TRBD2 as D (5 bases). V dropped 6 bases and J dropped 3 bases, with 5 bases sitting between them. Germline V gene lookup returns CDR1 SNHLY and CDR2 FYNNEI. The CDR3 has 12 residues. CDR3 in amino acids: CASRGDTGELFF. DNA for the CDR3: TGTGCCAGCAGGGGAGACACCGGGGAGCTGTTTTTT.